The next 26 T cell receptor beta chains were all read from a single sample in a study of blood T cell repertoires in COVID-19 (dated by TCRdb to 2020 to 2022). The library was produced with the immunoSEQ multiplex PCR assay. TCRdb re-hosts the immuneACCESS table, in-frame sequences only. Its copies lack some clones; in the studies checked, an unresolved V gene accounts for under half of them, and the cause for the rest is not known. Here the sample has 200,000 to 250,000 clones; around 83% occur a single time. 8% to 10% of the sample is held by the ten biggest clonotypes. The sequencing sample was made of peripheral blood. The source of these receptors is a woman aged 80 or older with COVID-19, enrolled during active disease.

The rearrangement links TRBV7-8 to TRBJ1-6; the D gene is possibly TRBD1 (5 bases). Germline CDR1 is SGHVS and CDR2 is FQNEAQ. CDR3 length: 17 residues. The ends were cut back, 6 bases at V and 0 bases at J, with 15 bases in the middle. The CDR3 DNA reads as TGTGCCAGCAGTCATCGTGGCGGGGGCTCCTATAATTCACCCCTCCACTTT. As protein: CASSHRGGGSYNSPLHF.

V and J are TRBV2 and TRBJ1-2, with 10 bases matching TRBD1. CDR1 is SNHLY and CDR2 is FYNNEI in the germline V gene. There are 13 residues in the CDR3. The trim removed 7 bases at V and 7 bases at J, leaving 6 bases unmatched. CDR3 sequence reads: CASNSDRGPGYTF. For the CDR3, the DNA is TGTGCCAGCAATTCTGACAGGGGGCCTGGCTACACCTTC.

This clone has a handful of counts. The chain has TRBV6-5 and TRBJ1-2; 7 nucleotides align to TRBD1. V trimming: 6 bases; J trimming: 7 bases; junction bases outside the gene matches: 8. This CDR3 comprises 13 residues. Germline V CDR1 and CDR2: MNHEY, SVGAGI. CDR3 coding DNA: TGTGCCAGCAGCTACAACAGGGGATTTGGCTACACCTTC. Translating gives CASSYNRGFGYTF.

The CDR3, as DNA: TGCAGTGCTAGTAGGCGCGGGAGTGGCACAGATACGCAGTATTTT. Translating gives CSASRRGSGTDTQYF. This chain links TRBV20-1 with TRBJ2-3, with 7 positions matching TRBD2. The germline V gene has CDR1 DFQATT and CDR2 SNEGSKA (reference sequence). This CDR3 contains 15 residues. V shed 3 bases, J shed 1 base, and the junction held 7 bases outside the gene matches.

The chain links TRBV4-2 to TRBJ2-3, with D possibly matching TRBD2 (5 bases). V dropped 2 bases and J dropped 0 bases, with 6 bases sitting between them. This CDR3 region has 14 residues. Per the germline V gene, CDR1 is LGHNA and CDR2 is YNFKEQ. The CDR3 reads CASSQRLSTDTQYF. CDR3 nucleotides: TGTGCCAGCAGCCAAAGACTAAGCACAGATACGCAGTATTTT.

This clone was seen a few times. This sequence joins TRBV7-8 and TRBJ1-4; 9 positions agree with TRBD1. There are 14 residues in the CDR3. CDR1 is SGHVS, CDR2 FQNEAQ, per germline. J lost 5 bases, V lost 3 bases, and 1 base had no gene match. CDR3 sequence reads: CASSFGQGNEKLFF. The CDR3 DNA is TGTGCCAGCAGCTTTGGACAGGGGAATGAAAAACTGTTTTTT.

The CDR3 nucleotides read TGTGCCAGCAGGTCAGGGGGCGGCACTGAAGCTTTCTTT. This encodes CASRSGGGTEAFF. V and J are TRBV2 and TRBJ1-1; TRBD1 aligns across 8 bases. The V gene's germline CDR1 is SNHLY and CDR2 FYNNEI. V shed 6 bases and J 4 bases; nucleotides not matched to a gene: 4. The CDR3 length is 13 residues.

The chain joins TRBV6-6 to TRBJ2-7; 11 bases align to TRBD2. V dropped 5 bases and J dropped 4; count of bases not matched to a gene: 4. The length of the CDR3 is 14 residues. CDR1 and CDR2 (germline): MNHNY, SVGAGI (reference sequence). This CDR3 is CASSGGLAAYEQYF. Here the CDR3 DNA reads TGTGCCAGCAGTGGGGGACTAGCGGCGTACGAGCAGTACTTC.

The sample holds a few counts of this clone. V gene TRBV3-1 (or the pseudogene TRBV3-2) combines with J gene TRBJ2-3; 8 bases match TRBD2. Germline V gives CDR1 LGHDT, CDR2 YNNKEL (reference sequence). This CDR3 is 16 amino acids long. Germline trimming cut 5 bases from V and 5 bases from J; bases unmatched to any gene: 12. CDR3 sequence reads: CASSSYGTRGEDTQYF. Written as DNA, the CDR3 is TGTGCCAGCAGCTCCTACGGGACTAGAGGGGAAGATACGCAGTATTTT.

The V gene is TRBV5-4, the J gene TRBJ2-1, with 10 nucleotides matching TRBD1. The V gene end was trimmed by 3 bases and the J gene end by 5 bases; junction bases not matched to a gene: 11. Germline V gene lookup returns CDR1 SGHNT and CDR2 YYREEE (reference sequence). CDR3 length: 17 amino acids. The CDR3 DNA reads as TGTGCCAGCAGCTACTCACCGGGACAGGGGAAAAACAATGAGCAGTTCTTC. Translation gives CASSYSPGQGKNNEQFF. The whole variable domain, remainder taken from reference TRBV5-4 and TRBJ2-1, is ETGVTQSPTHLIKTRGQQVTLRCSSQSGHNTVSWYQQALGQGPQFIFQYYREEENGRGNFPPRFSGLQFPNYSSELNVNALELDDSALYLCASSYSPGQGKNNEQFFGPGTRLTVL.

This chain links TRBV30 with TRBJ2-2; TRBD1 might be the D (5 bases). CDR1 GTSNPN and CDR2 SVGIG come from the germline V gene (reference sequence). V lost 3 bases and J lost 3, with 11 bases in between. The CDR3 is 14 amino acids. CDR3 nucleotide sequence: TGTGCCTGGAGGCAGGGTCAGCACACCGGGGAGCTGTTTTTT. It translates to CAWRQGQHTGELFF.

V usage is TRBV29-1 and J usage is TRBJ1-1; 9 bases line up with TRBD1. V shed 2 bases and J 7 bases; nucleotides not matched to a gene: 8. Germline lookup yields CDR1 SQVTM and CDR2 ANQGSEA. The CDR3 contains 14 residues. The CDR3 DNA reads as TGCAGCGTTGAAATCACAGGGGGCCCGCTTGAAGCTTTCTTT. This sequence encodes CSVEITGGPLEAFF.

The CDR3 loop reads CASSQGANQPQHF. The DNA of the CDR3 is TGTGCTAGTAGCCAGGGGGCGAATCAGCCCCAGCATTTT. The chain couples TRBV12-5 to TRBJ1-5, with TRBD1 identical over 8 bases. This CDR3 spans 13 amino acids. The germline V gene has CDR1 LGHNT and CDR2 FRNRAP. With 8 bases clipped from V and 4 bases from J, the junction kept 4 bases outside the gene matches. Together with reference TRBV12-5 and TRBJ1-5, the CDR3 gives the full variable domain: DARVTQTPRHKVTEMGQEVTMRCQPILGHNTVFWYRQTMMQGLELLAYFRNRAPLDDSGMPKDRFSAEMPDATLATLKIQPSEPRDSAVYFCASSQGANQPQHFGDGTRLSIL.

This clone was detected a few times. This chain joins TRBV27 and TRBJ2-7, with 8 bases identical to TRBD1. This CDR3 has 15 residues. Germline V gene data show CDR1 as MNHEY and CDR2 as SMNVEV (reference sequence). J lost 0 bases, V lost 5 bases, and 6 bases had no gene match. The CDR3 loop reads CASSHLQGVSYEQYF. The CDR3 DNA follows: TGTGCCAGCAGTCATTTACAGGGGGTCTCCTACGAGCAGTACTTC.

Concerning this clone itself: The sample holds other DNA sequences that translate to the same CDR3. The CDR3 is CASSGGNYGYTF. CDR3 nucleotides: TGCGCCAGCAGCGGGGGGAACTATGGCTACACCTTC. The rearrangement joins TRBV5-1 to TRBJ1-2, with D perhaps TRBD1 (5 bases). The CDR3 sequence is 12 residues long. With 4 bases removed from V and 2 bases from J, the gap between germline ends came to 6 bases. Per the germline V gene, CDR1 is SGHRS and CDR2 is YFSETQ.

V gene TRBV7-2 combines with J gene TRBJ2-7; TRBD2 agrees at 12 bases. The CDR3 consists of 14 residues. With V trimmed by 4 bases and J by 7 bases, 5 bases remained unmatched. Germline assignment: CDR1 SGHTA and CDR2 FQGNSA. The CDR3, as DNA: TGTGCCAGCAGCTCTAGCGGGGGGGCTGGGGAGCAGTACTTC. It translates to CASSSSGGAGEQYF. Full variable domain (rest looked up from reference TRBV7-2 and TRBJ2-7): GAGVSQSPSNKVTEKGKDVELRCDPISGHTALYWYRQSLGQGLEFLIYFQGNSAPDKSGLPSDRFSAERTGGSVSTLTIQRTQQEDSAVYLCASSSSGGAGEQYFGPGTRLTVT.

This chain connects TRBV27 to TRBJ2-7; the match to TRBD1 covers 7 bases. Trimming took 5 bases from V and 0 from J; bases not matched to a gene: 1. The V gene's germline CDR1 is MNHEY and CDR2 SMNVEV (reference sequence). CDR3 length: 13 amino acids. As DNA, the CDR3 is TGTGCCAGCAGTCGGGACAGCTCCTACGAGCAGTACTTC. Translated: CASSRDSSYEQYF.

The chain is built from TRBV5-1 and TRBJ2-5, with D unclear. The CDR3 contains 12 residues. Trimming cost V 1 base and J 5 bases, with 6 bases left between them. Looked up from germline, CDR1 is SGHRS and CDR2 is YFSETQ. As DNA, the CDR3 is TGCGCCAGCAGCTTGTTTGGCGAGACCCAGTACTTC. Protein: CASSLFGETQYF.

The chain carries TRBV5-1 and TRBJ2-1, with TRBD1 matching 8 bases. The CDR3 length is 15 residues. Trimming cost V 4 bases and J 1 base; bases outside gene matches: 4. Per germline, CDR1 SGHRS and CDR2 YFSETQ. The DNA of the CDR3 is TGCGCCAGCAGCCTTCAGGGGGCTTCCTACAATGAGCAGTTCTTC. Protein product: CASSLQGASYNEQFF.

The chain's CDR3 is CASSEVGMGRGYGYTF. The CDR3 DNA is TGTGCCAGCAGTGAAGTAGGGATGGGGCGGGGCTATGGCTACACCTTC. The J gene is TRBJ1-2, the V gene TRBV6-1; D perhaps matches TRBD1 (5 bases). The CDR3 has 16 amino acids. Trimming took 1 base from V and 4 from J, leaving 16 bases between them. Per germline, CDR1 MNHNS and CDR2 SASEGT.

This clone was seen a handful of times. The chain uses TRBV7-2 and TRBJ1-4; D may be TRBD1 (6 bases). V dropped 5 bases and J dropped 10 bases, with 17 bases sitting between them. The CDR3 has 14 residues. Looked up from germline, CDR1 is SGHTA and CDR2 is FQGNSA. This CDR3 reads CASSVRGAAGKLFF. The CDR3 nucleotides are TGTGCCAGCAGCGTCAGGGGTGCGGCGGGAAAACTGTTTTTT.

This chain connects TRBV30 to TRBJ2-6, with D possibly being TRBD2 (6 bases). The CDR3 length is 15 residues. Germline loops: CDR1 GTSNPN, CDR2 SVGIG (reference sequence). V was cut by 0 bases and J by 2 bases, with 8 bases left in between. The CDR3 DNA reads as TGTGCCTGGAGTGTAGGAGGGCCTGGGGCCAACGTCCTGACTTTC. Protein: CAWSVGGPGANVLTF.

Turning to this clone: Its ends do not fully match the called genes, so a read error is possible. The V gene is TRBV7-7, the J gene TRBJ1-1; D is uncertain. The CDR3 sequence is 14 residues long. Germline V gene data show CDR1 as SSHAT and CDR2 as FNYEAQ (reference sequence). DNA for the CDR3: TGTGCTAGCAGCAACCGGGCCCGGAGGGAGAGAGCTTTCTTT. The encoded protein is CASSNRARRERAFF.

The rearrangement uses TRBV5-1 and TRBJ1-1; the D gene is possibly TRBD1 (5 bases). Trimming took 4 bases from V and 0 from J, leaving 10 bases between them. Germline loops: CDR1 SGHRS, CDR2 YFSETQ. CDR3 size: 14 residues. The CDR3 here is CASSATDMNTEAFF. The CDR3 nucleotides read TGCGCCAGCAGCGCGACAGACATGAACACTGAAGCTTTCTTT.

This sequence joins TRBV10-3 and TRBJ1-4, with D possibly being TRBD1 (6 bases). Germline CDR1 and CDR2: ENHRY and SYGVKD. The V end was cut by 10 bases, the J end by 8 bases, with 11 bases between. The CDR3 contains 11 residues. The CDR3 is CATRQDEKLFF. CDR3 sequence (DNA): TGTGCCACAAGACAGGACGAAAAACTGTTTTTT.

V usage is TRBV28 and J usage is TRBJ1-2; 9 bases line up with TRBD1. Germline V gene lookup returns CDR1 MDHEN and CDR2 SYDVKM. The trim removed 5 bases at V and 8 bases at J, leaving 3 bases unmatched. CDR3 length: 12 amino acids. Here the CDR3 reads CASSTGGNGYTF. The CDR3 nucleotides are TGTGCCAGCAGTACAGGGGGCAACGGCTACACCTTC.